These 6 T cell receptor beta chains were sequenced from one sample in a study of blood T cell repertoires in COVID-19. The protocol was immunoSEQ multiplex PCR, while the TCRdb copy is restricted to in-frame clones and leaves out a portion. There are roughly 300,000 clones in the sample; more than 85% occur only once, and around 2.2% lies in the top ten. Source material: peripheral blood. The origin of the receptors is a woman aged 25-40 years with COVID-19, enrolled during active disease.

The chain couples TRBV5-6 to TRBJ2-2; maybe TRBD2 (5 bases). Trimming shortened V by 0 bases and J by 12 bases, and 9 bases separated the two germline ends. Germline lookup yields CDR1 SGHDT and CDR2 YYEEEE. There are 12 residues in the CDR3. DNA for the CDR3: TGTGCCAGCAGCTTGGAGGCGGGCAAGCTGTTTTTT. Protein sequence: CASSLEAGKLFF. Full variable domain (missing parts from reference TRBV5-6 and TRBJ2-2): DAGVTQSPTHLIKTRGQQVTLRCSPKSGHDTVSWYQQALGQGPQFIFQYYEEEERQRGNFPDRFSGHQFPNYSSELNVNALLLGDSALYLCASSLEAGKLFFGEGSRLTVL.

The rearrangement links TRBV5-8 to TRBJ1-4, with D possibly being TRBD1 (6 bases). In germline, CDR1 is SGHTS, CDR2 YDEGEE. The V gene lost 2 bases and the J gene lost 8 bases, with 13 bases spanning the gap. The CDR3 consists of 14 residues. The CDR3 sequence is CASSFRGAGEKLFF. DNA for the CDR3: TGTGCCAGCAGCTTCCGGGGGGCGGGAGAAAAACTGTTTTTT.

Only a few counts were recorded for this clone. This chain's CDR3 is CASSPRDRGQEKLFF. The CDR3 DNA reads TGTGCCAGTAGTCCCCGGGACAGGGGGCAGGAAAAACTGTTTTTT. The chain employs TRBV19 and TRBJ1-4; 12 bases line up with TRBD1. Germline values: CDR1 LNHDA, CDR2 SQIVND (reference sequence). The CDR3 consists of 15 residues. Losses at the gene ends were 5 bases for V and 8 bases for J; bases not matched to a gene: 6.

The V gene is TRBV5-1, the J gene TRBJ1-5; the D gene is possibly TRBD1 (5 bases). CDR3 length: 14 amino acids. The V end lost 0 bases, the J end lost 7 bases, and 11 bases lay between the germline ends. Per the germline V gene, CDR1 is SGHRS and CDR2 is YFSETQ. This CDR3 reads CASSLVGGDQPQHF. CDR3 in DNA: TGCGCCAGCAGCTTGGTCGGGGGAGACCAGCCCCAGCATTTT. Full variable domain (remainder filled in from reference TRBV5-1 and TRBJ1-5): KAGVTQTPRYLIKTRGQQVTLSCSPISGHRSVSWYQQTPGQGLQFLFEYFSETQRNKGNFPGRFSGRQFSNSRSEMNVSTLELGDSALYLCASSLVGGDQPQHFGDGTRLSIL.

A few counts support this clone. This chain links TRBV9 with TRBJ1-1; 7 positions match TRBD1. This CDR3 has 14 residues. Unmatched junction bases numbered 6, after V lost 3 bases and J lost 4 bases. Looked up from germline, CDR1 is SGDLS and CDR2 is YYNGEE. The CDR3 DNA follows: TGTGCCAGCAGCGCTGACAGGGTCCCCACTGAAGCTTTCTTT. The encoded protein is CASSADRVPTEAFF. The full variable domain, with the rest looked up from reference TRBV9 and TRBJ1-1, is DSGVTQTPKHLITATGQRVTLRCSPRSGDLSVYWYQQSLDQGLQFLIQYYNGEERAKGNILERFSAQQFPDLHSELNLSSLELGDSALYFCASSADRVPTEAFFGQGTRLTVV.

The chain is built from TRBV29-1 and TRBJ1-2; 7 bases match TRBD1. V lost 7 bases and J lost 4; bases outside the gene matches: 3. This CDR3 comprises 11 residues. Germline assignment: CDR1 SQVTM and CDR2 ANQGSEA. DNA of the CDR3: TGCAGCGCAACAGGGGTCTATGGCTACACCTTC. Translating gives CSATGVYGYTF.